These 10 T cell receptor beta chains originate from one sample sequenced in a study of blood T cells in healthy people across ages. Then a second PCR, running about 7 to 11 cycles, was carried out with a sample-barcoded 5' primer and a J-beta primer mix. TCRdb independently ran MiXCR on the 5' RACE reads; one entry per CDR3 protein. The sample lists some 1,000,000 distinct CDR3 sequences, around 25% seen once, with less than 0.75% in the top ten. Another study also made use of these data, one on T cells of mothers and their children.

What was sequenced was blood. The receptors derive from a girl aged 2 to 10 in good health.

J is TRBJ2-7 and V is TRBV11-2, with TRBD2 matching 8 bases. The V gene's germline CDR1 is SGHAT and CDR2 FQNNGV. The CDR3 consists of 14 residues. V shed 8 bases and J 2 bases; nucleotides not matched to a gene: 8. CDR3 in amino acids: CASGTLAGTYEQYF. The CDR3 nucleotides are TGTGCCAGCGGGACCTTAGCGGGAACCTACGAGCAGTACTTC. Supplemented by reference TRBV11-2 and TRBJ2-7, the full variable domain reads EAGVAQSPRYKIIEKRQSVAFWCNPISGHATLYWYQQILGQGPKLLIQFQNNGVVDDSQLPKDRFSAERLKGVDSTLKIQPAKLEDSAVYLCASGTLAGTYEQYFGPGTRLTVT.

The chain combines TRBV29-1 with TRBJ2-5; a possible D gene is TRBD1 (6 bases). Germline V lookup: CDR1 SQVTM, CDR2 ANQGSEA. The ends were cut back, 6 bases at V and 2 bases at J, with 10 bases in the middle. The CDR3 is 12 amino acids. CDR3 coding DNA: TGCAGCGTGAGACAGGTTCAAGAGACCCAGTACTTC. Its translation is CSVRQVQETQYF.

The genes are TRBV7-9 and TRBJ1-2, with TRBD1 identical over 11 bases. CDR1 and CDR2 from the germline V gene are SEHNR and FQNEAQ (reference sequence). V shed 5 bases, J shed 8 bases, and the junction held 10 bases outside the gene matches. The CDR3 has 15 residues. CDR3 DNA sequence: TGTGCCAGCAGCCAAACCCGGACAGGGGGCCGCGGCTACACCTTC. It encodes CASSQTRTGGRGYTF. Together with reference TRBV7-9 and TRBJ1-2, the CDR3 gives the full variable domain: DTGVSQNPRHKITKRGQNVTFRCDPISEHNRLYWYRQTLGQGPEFLTYFQNEAQLEKSRLLSDRFSAERPKGSFSTLEIQRTEQGDSAMYLCASSQTRTGGRGYTFGSGTRLTVV.

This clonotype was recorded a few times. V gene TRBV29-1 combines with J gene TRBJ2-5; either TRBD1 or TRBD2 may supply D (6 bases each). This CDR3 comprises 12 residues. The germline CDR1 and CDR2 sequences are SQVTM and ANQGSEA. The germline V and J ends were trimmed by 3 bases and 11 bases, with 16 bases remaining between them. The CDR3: CSVEEQGGEQYF. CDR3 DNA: TGCAGCGTTGAGGAACAGGGAGGTGAGCAGTACTTC.

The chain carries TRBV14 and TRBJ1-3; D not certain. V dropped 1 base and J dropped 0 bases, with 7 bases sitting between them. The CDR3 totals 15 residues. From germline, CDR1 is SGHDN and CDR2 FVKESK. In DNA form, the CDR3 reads TGTGCCAGCAGCCAAGGGGCGTTCTCTGGAAACACCATATATTTT. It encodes CASSQGAFSGNTIYF.

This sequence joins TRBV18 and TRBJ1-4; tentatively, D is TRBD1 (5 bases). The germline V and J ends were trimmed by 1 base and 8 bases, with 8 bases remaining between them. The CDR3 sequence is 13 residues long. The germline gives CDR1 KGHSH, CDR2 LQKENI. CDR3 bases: TGTGCCAGCTCACCACAGGGGTGGGAAAAACTGTTTTTT. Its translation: CASSPQGWEKLFF.

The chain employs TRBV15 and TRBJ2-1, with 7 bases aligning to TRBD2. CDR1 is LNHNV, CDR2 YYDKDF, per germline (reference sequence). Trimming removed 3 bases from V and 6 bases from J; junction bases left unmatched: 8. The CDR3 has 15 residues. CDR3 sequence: CATSSAAGESNEQFF. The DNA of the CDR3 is TGTGCCACCAGCAGCGCGGCGGGAGAGTCCAATGAGCAGTTCTTC.

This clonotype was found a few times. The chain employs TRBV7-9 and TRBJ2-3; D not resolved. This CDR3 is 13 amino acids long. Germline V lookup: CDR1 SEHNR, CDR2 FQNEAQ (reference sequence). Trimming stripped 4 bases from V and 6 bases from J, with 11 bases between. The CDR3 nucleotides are TGTGCCAGCAGCTACCCCCCTGGGGATACGCAGTATTTT. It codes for CASSYPPGDTQYF.

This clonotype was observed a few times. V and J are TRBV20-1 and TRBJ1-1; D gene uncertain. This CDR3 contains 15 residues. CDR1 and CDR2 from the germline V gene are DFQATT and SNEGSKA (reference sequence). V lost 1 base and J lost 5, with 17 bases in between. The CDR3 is CSARAGKGLETEAFF. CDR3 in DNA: TGCAGTGCTAGAGCGGGGAAGGGATTGGAGACTGAAGCTTTCTTT.

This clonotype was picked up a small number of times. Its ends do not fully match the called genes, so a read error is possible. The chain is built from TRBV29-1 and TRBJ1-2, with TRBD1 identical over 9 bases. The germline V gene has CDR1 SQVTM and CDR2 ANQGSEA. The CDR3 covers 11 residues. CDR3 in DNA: TGCAGCGCTACCGGGACAGGGTCTGAGGGGTTC. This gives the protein CSATGTGSEGF.